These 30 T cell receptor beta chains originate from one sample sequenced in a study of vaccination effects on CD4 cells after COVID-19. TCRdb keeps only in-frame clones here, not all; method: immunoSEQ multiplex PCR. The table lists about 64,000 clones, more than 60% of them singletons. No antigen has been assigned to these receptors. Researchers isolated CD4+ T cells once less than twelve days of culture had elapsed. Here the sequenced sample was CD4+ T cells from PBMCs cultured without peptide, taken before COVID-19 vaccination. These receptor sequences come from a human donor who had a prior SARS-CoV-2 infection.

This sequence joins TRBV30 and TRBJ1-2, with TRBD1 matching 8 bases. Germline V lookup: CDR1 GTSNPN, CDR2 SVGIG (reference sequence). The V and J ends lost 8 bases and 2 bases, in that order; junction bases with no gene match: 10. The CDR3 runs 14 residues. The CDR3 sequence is CAGTGQGANYGYTF. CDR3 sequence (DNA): TGTGCCGGGACGGGGCAGGGGGCGAACTATGGCTACACCTTC. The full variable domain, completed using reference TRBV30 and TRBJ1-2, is SQTIHQWPATLVQPVGSPLSLECTVEGTSNPNLYWYRQAAGRGLQLLFYSVGIGQISSEVPQNLSASRPQDRQFILSSKKLLLSDSGFYLCAGTGQGANYGYTFGSGTRLTVV.

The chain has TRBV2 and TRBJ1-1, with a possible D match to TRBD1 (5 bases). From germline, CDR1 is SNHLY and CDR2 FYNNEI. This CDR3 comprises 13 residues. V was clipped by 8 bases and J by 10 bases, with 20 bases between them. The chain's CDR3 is CASYAVRGQRAFF. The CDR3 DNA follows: TGTGCCAGCTATGCGGTTCGGGGCCAGCGAGCTTTCTTT.

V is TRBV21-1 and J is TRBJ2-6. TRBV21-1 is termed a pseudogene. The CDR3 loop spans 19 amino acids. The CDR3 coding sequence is TGTGCCAGCAGCAAACGGTACAGGGAGGACGGGGCTGGGGCCAACGTCCTGACTTTC. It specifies CASSKRYREDGAGANVLTF.

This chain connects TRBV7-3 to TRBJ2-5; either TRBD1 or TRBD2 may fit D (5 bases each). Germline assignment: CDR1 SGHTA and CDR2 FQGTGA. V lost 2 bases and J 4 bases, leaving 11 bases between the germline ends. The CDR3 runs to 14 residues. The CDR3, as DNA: TGTGCCAGCAGCTTAGGGGGTAGCAGAGAGACCCAGTACTTC. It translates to CASSLGGSRETQYF.

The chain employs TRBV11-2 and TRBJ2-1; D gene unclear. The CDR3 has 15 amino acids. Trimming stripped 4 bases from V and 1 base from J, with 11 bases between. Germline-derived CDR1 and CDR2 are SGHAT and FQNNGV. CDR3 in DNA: TGTGCCAGCAGCTGGGCCGTTGGGTCCTACAATGAGCAGTTCTTC. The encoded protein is CASSWAVGSYNEQFF.

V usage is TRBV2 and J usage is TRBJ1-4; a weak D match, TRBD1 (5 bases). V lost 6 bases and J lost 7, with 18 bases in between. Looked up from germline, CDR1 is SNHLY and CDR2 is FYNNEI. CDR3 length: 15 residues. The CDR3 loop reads CASRIQGAGTEKLFF. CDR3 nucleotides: TGTGCCAGCAGGATTCAGGGTGCGGGTACTGAAAAACTGTTTTTT.

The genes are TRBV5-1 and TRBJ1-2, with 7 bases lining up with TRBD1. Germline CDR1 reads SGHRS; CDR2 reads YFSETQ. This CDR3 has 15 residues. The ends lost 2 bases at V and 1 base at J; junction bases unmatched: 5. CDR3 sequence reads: CASSFGTAINYGYTF. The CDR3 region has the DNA TGCGCCAGCAGCTTCGGGACAGCGATTAACTATGGCTACACCTTC.

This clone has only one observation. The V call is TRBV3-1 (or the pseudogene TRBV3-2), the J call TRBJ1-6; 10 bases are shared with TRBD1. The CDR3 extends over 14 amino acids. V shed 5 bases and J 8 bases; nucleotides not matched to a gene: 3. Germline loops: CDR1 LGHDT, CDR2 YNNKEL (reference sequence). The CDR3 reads CASSRTGGDSPLHF. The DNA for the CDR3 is TGTGCCAGCAGCAGGACAGGGGGAGATTCACCCCTCCACTTT.

Here the CDR3 reads CASSQDRLGVPEQFF. The CDR3 region has the DNA TGTGCCAGCAGCCAAGATAGATTGGGGGTTCCTGAGCAGTTCTTC. This sequence joins TRBV4-2 and TRBJ2-1; TRBD1 or TRBD2 may be the D gene (5 bases each). V was trimmed by 0 bases and J by 9 bases, leaving 15 bases between them. Germline-derived CDR1 and CDR2 are LGHNA and YNFKEQ. This CDR3 is built from 15 residues.

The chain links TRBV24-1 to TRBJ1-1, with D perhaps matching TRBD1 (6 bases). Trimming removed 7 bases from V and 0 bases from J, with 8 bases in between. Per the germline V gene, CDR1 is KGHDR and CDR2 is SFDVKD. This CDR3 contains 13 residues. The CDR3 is CATRGQLNTEAFF. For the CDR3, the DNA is TGTGCCACCAGAGGACAGTTGAACACTGAAGCTTTCTTT.

CDR3 in amino acids: CASRPQTVYQETQYF. In nucleotides, the CDR3 is TGTGCCAGCAGACCCCAGACTGTGTACCAAGAGACCCAGTACTTC. This chain joins TRBV3-1 (or the pseudogene TRBV3-2) and TRBJ2-5, with unresolved D. V lost 6 bases and J 0 bases, leaving 14 bases between the germline ends. Germline-derived CDR1 and CDR2 are LGHDT and YNNKEL (reference sequence). The CDR3 extends over 15 amino acids.

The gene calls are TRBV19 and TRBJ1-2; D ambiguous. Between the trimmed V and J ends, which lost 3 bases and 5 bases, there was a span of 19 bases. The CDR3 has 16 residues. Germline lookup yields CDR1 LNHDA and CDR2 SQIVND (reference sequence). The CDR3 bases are TGTGCCAGTAGTATGGGAAGCGCGAGAGGGATGTATGGCTACACCTTC. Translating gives CASSMGSARGMYGYTF. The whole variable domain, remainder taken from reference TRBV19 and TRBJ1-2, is DGGITQSPKYLFRKEGQNVTLSCEQNLNHDAMYWYRQDPGQGLRLIYYSQIVNDFQKGDIAEGYSVSREKKESFPLTVTSAQKNPTAFYLCASSMGSARGMYGYTFGSGTRLTVV.

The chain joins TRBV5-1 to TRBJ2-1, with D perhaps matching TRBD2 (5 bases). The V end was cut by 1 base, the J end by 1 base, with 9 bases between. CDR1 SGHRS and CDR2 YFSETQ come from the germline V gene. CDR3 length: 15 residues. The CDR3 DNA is TGCGCCAGCAGCTTGCCTCCGGGGTCCTACAATGAGCAGTTCTTC. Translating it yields CASSLPPGSYNEQFF.

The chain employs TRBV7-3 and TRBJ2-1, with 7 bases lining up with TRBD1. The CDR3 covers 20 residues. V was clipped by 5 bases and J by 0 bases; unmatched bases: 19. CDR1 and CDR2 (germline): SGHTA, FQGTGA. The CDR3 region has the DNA TGTGCCAGCAGCCCAGGGGGTGGCGGACGCGGCAAAAGCTCCTACAATGAGCAGTTCTTC. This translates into CASSPGGGGRGKSSYNEQFF.

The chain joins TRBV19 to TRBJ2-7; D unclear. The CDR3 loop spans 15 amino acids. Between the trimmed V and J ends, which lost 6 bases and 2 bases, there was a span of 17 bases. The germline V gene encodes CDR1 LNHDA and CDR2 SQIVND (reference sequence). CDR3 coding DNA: TGTGCCAGTAGGAAATTCGGGCAGGTAGCCTACGAGCAGTACTTC. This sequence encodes CASRKFGQVAYEQYF.

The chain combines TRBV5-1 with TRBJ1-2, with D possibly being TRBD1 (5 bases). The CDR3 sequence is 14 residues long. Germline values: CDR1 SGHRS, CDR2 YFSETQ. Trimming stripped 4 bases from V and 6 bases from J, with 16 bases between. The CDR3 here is CASSPSGGRNGYTF. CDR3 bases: TGCGCCAGCAGCCCGTCTGGGGGACGTAATGGCTACACCTTC. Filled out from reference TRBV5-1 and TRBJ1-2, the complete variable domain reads KAGVTQTPRYLIKTRGQQVTLSCSPISGHRSVSWYQQTPGQGLQFLFEYFSETQRNKGNFPGRFSGRQFSNSRSEMNVSTLELGDSALYLCASSPSGGRNGYTFGSGTRLTVV.

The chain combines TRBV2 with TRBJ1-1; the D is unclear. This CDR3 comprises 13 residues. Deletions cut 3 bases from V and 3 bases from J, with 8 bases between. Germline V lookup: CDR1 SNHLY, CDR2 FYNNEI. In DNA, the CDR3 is TGTGCCAGCAGTGAGGAAGGTTACACTGAAGCTTTCTTT. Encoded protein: CASSEEGYTEAFF.

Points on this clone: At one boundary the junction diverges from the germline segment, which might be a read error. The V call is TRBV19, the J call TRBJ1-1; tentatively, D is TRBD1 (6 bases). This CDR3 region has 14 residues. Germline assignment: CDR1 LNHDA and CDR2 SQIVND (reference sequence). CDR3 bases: TGTGTCAGTAGTATCCAGGGGTTGACCACTGAAGCTTTCTTT. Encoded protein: CVSSIQGLTTEAFF.

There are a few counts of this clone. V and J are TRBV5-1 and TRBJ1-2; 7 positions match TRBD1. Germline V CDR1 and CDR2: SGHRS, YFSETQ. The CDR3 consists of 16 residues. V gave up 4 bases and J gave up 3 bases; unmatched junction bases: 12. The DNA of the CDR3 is TGCGCCAGCAGCCCTCAGGGGGGGGATGGTGACTATGGCTACACCTTC. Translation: CASSPQGGDGDYGYTF.

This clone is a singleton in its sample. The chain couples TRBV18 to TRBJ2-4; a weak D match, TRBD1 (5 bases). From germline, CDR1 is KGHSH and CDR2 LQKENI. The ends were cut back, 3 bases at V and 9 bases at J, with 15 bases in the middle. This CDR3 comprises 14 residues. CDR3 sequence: CASSPQGYTSIQYF. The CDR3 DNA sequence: TGTGCCAGCTCACCCCAGGGTTATACAAGCATTCAGTACTTC.

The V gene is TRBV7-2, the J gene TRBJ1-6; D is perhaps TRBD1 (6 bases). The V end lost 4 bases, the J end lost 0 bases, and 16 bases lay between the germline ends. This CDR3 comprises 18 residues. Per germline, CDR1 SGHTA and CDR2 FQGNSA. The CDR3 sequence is CASSSQGRFHSYNSPLHF. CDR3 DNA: TGTGCCAGCAGCTCACAGGGAAGGTTCCACTCCTATAATTCACCCCTCCACTTT.

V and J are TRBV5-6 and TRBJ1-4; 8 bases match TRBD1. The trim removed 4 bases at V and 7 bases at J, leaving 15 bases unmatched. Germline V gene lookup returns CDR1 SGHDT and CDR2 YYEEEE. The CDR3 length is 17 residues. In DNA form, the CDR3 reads TGTGCCAGCAGCCGCGACGTCACAGGGGGGCAAGGTGAAAAACTGTTTTTT. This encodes CASSRDVTGGQGEKLFF.

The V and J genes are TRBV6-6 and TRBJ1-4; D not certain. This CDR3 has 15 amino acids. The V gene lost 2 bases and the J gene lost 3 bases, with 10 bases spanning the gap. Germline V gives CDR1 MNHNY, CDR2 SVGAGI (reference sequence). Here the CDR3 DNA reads TGTGCCAGCAGTTACGTCGTCAGTCCTAATGAAAAACTGTTTTTT. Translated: CASSYVVSPNEKLFF.

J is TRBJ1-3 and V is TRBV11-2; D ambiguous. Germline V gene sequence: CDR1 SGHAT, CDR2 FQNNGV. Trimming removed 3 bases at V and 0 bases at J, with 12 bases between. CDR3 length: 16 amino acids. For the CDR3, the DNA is TGTGCCAGCAGCTTCCGAAGGACGGGCTCTGGAAACACCATATATTTT. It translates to CASSFRRTGSGNTIYF.

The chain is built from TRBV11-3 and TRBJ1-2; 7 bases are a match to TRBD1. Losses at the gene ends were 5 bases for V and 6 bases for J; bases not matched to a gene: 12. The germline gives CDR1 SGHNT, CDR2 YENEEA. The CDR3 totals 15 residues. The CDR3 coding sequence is TGTGCCAGCAGCCCACGGACAGGAAATCGGGATGGCTACACCTTC. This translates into CASSPRTGNRDGYTF.

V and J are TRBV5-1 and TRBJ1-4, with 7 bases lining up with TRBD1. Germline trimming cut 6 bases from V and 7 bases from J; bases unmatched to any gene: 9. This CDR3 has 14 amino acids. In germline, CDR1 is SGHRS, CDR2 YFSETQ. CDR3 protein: CASKVRDRAEKLFF. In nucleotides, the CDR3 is TGCGCCAGCAAAGTTCGTGACAGGGCTGAAAAACTGTTTTTT.

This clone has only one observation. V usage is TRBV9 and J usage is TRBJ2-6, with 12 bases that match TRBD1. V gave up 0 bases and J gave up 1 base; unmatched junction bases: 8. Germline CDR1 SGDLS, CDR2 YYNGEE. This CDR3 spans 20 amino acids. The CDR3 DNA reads TGTGCCAGCAGCGTAGAATGGGGGGACAGGGGGCAATCTGGGGCCAACGTCCTGACTTTC. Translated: CASSVEWGDRGQSGANVLTF.

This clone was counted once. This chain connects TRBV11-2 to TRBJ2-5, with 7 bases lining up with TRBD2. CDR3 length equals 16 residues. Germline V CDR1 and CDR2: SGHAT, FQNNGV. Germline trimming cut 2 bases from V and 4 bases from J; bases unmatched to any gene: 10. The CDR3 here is CASSLRASGFAETQYF. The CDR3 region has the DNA TGTGCCAGCAGCTTAAGGGCTAGCGGATTTGCAGAGACCCAGTACTTC.

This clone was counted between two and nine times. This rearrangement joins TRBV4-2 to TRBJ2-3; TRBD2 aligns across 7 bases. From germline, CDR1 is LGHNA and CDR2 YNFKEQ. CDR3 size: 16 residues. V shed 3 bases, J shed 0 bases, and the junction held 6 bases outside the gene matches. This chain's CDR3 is CASSQGLAASTDTQYF. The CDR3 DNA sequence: TGTGCCAGCAGCCAGGGGCTAGCGGCTAGCACAGATACGCAGTATTTT.

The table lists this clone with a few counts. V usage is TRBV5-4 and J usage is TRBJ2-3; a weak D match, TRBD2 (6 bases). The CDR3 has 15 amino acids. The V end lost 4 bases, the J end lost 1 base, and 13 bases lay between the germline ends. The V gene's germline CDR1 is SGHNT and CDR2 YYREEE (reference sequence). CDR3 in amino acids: CASSMEGRRTDTQYF. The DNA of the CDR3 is TGTGCCAGCAGCATGGAGGGACGGCGCACAGATACGCAGTATTTT.